These 26 T cell receptor beta chains were all obtained from the same sample, sequenced in a study of T-cell memory formation after mild COVID-19. One entry per CDR3 protein, called by TCRdb with MiXCR from the 5' RACE reads. Among fewer than 350,000 distinct CDR3 sequences listed, under 8.5% were seen once. Material for sequencing was PBMCs or a T cell subset sorted from them (not recorded which). Every receptor here comes from a man between 18 and 35 years old who had mild COVID-19 (a few samples of this study predate the infection). Cell type and time point are not known.

This clonotype has a handful of counts. V gene TRBV7-2 combines with J gene TRBJ2-3; 10 bases agree with TRBD1. The trim removed 6 bases at V and 2 bases at J, leaving 8 bases unmatched. CDR3 length equals 16 residues. Germline V gene lookup returns CDR1 SGHTA and CDR2 FQGNSA. DNA of the CDR3: TGTGCCAGCAGAGACCGGGACAGGGGAATCACAGATACGCAGTATTTT. This sequence encodes CASRDRDRGITDTQYF.

This clonotype has more than one count but fewer than ten. The chain carries TRBV12-3 or TRBV12-4 and TRBJ2-3; weak D call: TRBD1 (5 bases). V was cut by 0 bases and J by 4 bases, with 14 bases left in between. The CDR3 totals 16 residues. CDR3 in amino acids: CASSLAARVRSDTQYF. The DNA for the CDR3 is TGTGCCAGCAGTTTAGCCGCCAGGGTAAGGTCAGATACGCAGTATTTT.

This clonotype has more than one count but fewer than ten. CDR3 bases: TGTGCCAGCCTATCTAAACAGGGGGCGATGAGTGGATTCACTGAAGCTTTCTTT. Its protein is CASLSKQGAMSGFTEAFF. The gene calls are TRBV19 and TRBJ1-1, with TRBD1 identical over 9 bases. This CDR3 has 18 residues. The V gene's germline CDR1 is LNHDA and CDR2 SQIVND (reference sequence). Losses at the gene ends were 9 bases for V and 4 bases for J; bases not matched to a gene: 21. The entire variable domain, with the rest obtained from reference TRBV19 and TRBJ1-1, is as follows: DGGITQSPKYLFRKEGQNVTLSCEQNLNHDAMYWYRQDPGQGLRLIYYSQIVNDFQKGDIAEGYSVSREKKESFPLTVTSAQKNPTAFYLCASLSKQGAMSGFTEAFFGQGTRLTVV.

The rearrangement links TRBV6-5 to TRBJ2-1; the match to TRBD2 covers 8 bases. Germline lookup yields CDR1 MNHEY and CDR2 SVGAGI. This CDR3 is 15 amino acids long. V lost 2 bases and J lost 10; bases outside the gene matches: 10. The CDR3 DNA reads as TGTGCCAGCAGTTACAGGTCCGGGGGGGGCACAGAGCAGTTCTTC. This codes for CASSYRSGGGTEQFF.

The J gene is TRBJ2-7, the V gene TRBV6-6; D is uncertain. CDR1 and CDR2 from the germline V gene are MNHNY and SVGAGI (reference sequence). The CDR3 is 13 residues long. The ends were cut back, 2 bases at V and 3 bases at J, with 8 bases in the middle. CDR3 bases: TGTGCCAGCAGTTACCAAGGCAGCTACGAGCAGTACGTC. As protein: CASSYQGSYEQYV.

V gene TRBV18 combines with J gene TRBJ1-1; D possibly corresponds to TRBD1 (5 bases). This CDR3 is 14 amino acids long. V lost 0 bases and J lost 6, with 11 bases in between. Germline values: CDR1 KGHSH, CDR2 LQKENI. In nucleotides, the CDR3 is TGTGCCAGCTCACCACCAGGGGCGGTCGCTGAAGCTTTCTTT. Protein sequence: CASSPPGAVAEAFF.

The gene calls are TRBV12-3 or TRBV12-4 and TRBJ2-5, with D tentatively TRBD1 (5 bases). CDR3 length equals 15 residues. V was shortened by 5 bases and J by 6 bases, with 19 bases between the two germline ends. CDR3 in amino acids: CASSISRRVSKTQYF. The CDR3 nucleotides read TGTGCCAGCAGTATATCCCGCAGGGTATCGAAGACCCAGTACTTC.

This clonotype was seen a handful of times. The rearrangement links TRBV4-1 to TRBJ2-7; D unresolved. This CDR3 spans 14 amino acids. Germline V gene lookup returns CDR1 MGHRA and CDR2 YSYEKL. Trimming took off 1 base at V and 2 bases at J, with 9 bases between the two ends. CDR3 sequence: CASSQVHKAYEQYF. The CDR3 DNA is TGCGCCAGCAGCCAAGTTCACAAGGCCTACGAGCAGTACTTC.

This clonotype came up a few times. The genes are TRBV20-1 and TRBJ1-1; 7 bases match TRBD1. V shed 5 bases, J shed 0 bases, and the junction held 6 bases outside the gene matches. CDR1 and CDR2 from the germline V gene are DFQATT and SNEGSKA (reference sequence). The CDR3 covers 14 residues. The CDR3 DNA reads TGCAGTGCTGCCAAGACAGGGTTGAACACTGAAGCTTTCTTT. Amino acid sequence: CSAAKTGLNTEAFF.

This clonotype was counted many times. The chain is built from TRBV5-1 and TRBJ1-1; TRBD1 matches at 7 bases. V shed 3 bases, J shed 1 base, and the junction held 3 bases outside the gene matches. The germline V gene encodes CDR1 SGHRS and CDR2 YFSETQ. The CDR3 covers 14 residues. CDR3 nucleotide sequence: TGCGCCAGCAGCTACGGGACAGAGAACACTGAAGCTTTCTTT. Translation: CASSYGTENTEAFF.

This clonotype came up a few times. The V call is TRBV5-1, the J call TRBJ2-7, with TRBD2 as a possible D gene (6 bases). Trimming pared 0 bases from V and 6 bases from J, leaving 16 bases between. This CDR3 is 15 amino acids long. The germline gives CDR1 SGHRS, CDR2 YFSETQ. The CDR3 is CASSLEFSGEGEQYF. The CDR3 coding sequence is TGCGCCAGCAGCTTGGAGTTTAGCGGAGAGGGCGAGCAGTACTTC.

This clonotype was seen a few times. CDR3 bases: TGTGCCAGCAGCGCGGACAGGAGTCAGCCCCAGCATTTT. Protein product: CASSADRSQPQHF. The chain combines TRBV5-8 with TRBJ1-5, with 7 bases fitting TRBD1. This CDR3 is 13 amino acids long. Germline V gene lookup returns CDR1 SGHTS and CDR2 YDEGEE. J was trimmed by 6 bases and V by 4 bases; bases with no gene match: 4.

The genes are TRBV6-2 or TRBV6-3 and TRBJ2-1; tentative D call: TRBD1 (6 bases). From germline, CDR1 is MNHEY and CDR2 SVGEGT. The CDR3 runs to 13 residues. V lost 8 bases and J lost 4, with 12 bases in between. CDR3 amino acids: CASQGYHYNEQFF. The CDR3, as DNA: TGTGCCAGCCAGGGGTACCATTACAATGAGCAGTTCTTC.

This clonotype was observed many times. Compared with germline, one end of the junction differs, possibly owing to a read error. V usage is TRBV5-1 and J usage is TRBJ2-5; D uncertain. This CDR3 is 11 amino acids long. Germline CDR1 SGHRS, CDR2 YFSETQ. The CDR3 nucleotides read TGTGCCAGCAGCTTCCAAGAGACCCAGTACTTC. This gives the protein CASSFQETQYF.

The chain is built from TRBV5-6 and TRBJ2-5; a possible D gene is TRBD1 (6 bases). The germline CDR1 and CDR2 sequences are SGHDT and YYEEEE. The V and J ends lost 0 bases and 5 bases respectively, with 20 bases between them. The CDR3 has 17 residues. The CDR3 DNA sequence: TGTGCCAGCAGCTTGGGTGGGGGCTACCGCCGCCATGAGACCCAGTACTTC. This translates into CASSLGGGYRRHETQYF.

This clonotype was observed at least ten times. This chain joins TRBV5-4 and TRBJ2-5; possibly TRBD1 for D (6 bases). Trimming took 3 bases from V and 5 from J, leaving 20 bases between them. Germline V gives CDR1 SGHNT, CDR2 YYREEE (reference sequence). The CDR3 runs to 16 residues. The CDR3 is CASSSSGTPKGETQYF. The CDR3 coding sequence is TGTGCCAGCAGCTCATCCGGGACACCGAAGGGGGAGACCCAGTACTTC.

This clonotype was detected ten times or more. The chain is built from TRBV5-1 and TRBJ2-1; TRBD2 matches at 12 bases. Per the germline V gene, CDR1 is SGHRS and CDR2 is YFSETQ. The trim removed 3 bases at V and 4 bases at J, leaving 2 bases unmatched. The CDR3 runs 15 residues. In DNA form, the CDR3 reads TGCGCCAGCAGCTCTCTAGCGGGGGGGTACAATGAGCAGTTCTTC. It encodes CASSSLAGGYNEQFF.

The chain uses TRBV12-3 or TRBV12-4 and TRBJ2-6; 8 bases agree with TRBD1. The V gene end was trimmed by 3 bases and the J gene end by 0 bases; junction bases not matched to a gene: 7. The CDR3 loop spans 18 amino acids. CDR3: CASSFGGQGFSGANVLTF. As DNA, the CDR3 is TGTGCCAGCAGTTTCGGAGGACAGGGTTTCTCTGGGGCCAACGTCCTGACTTTC.

In this sample, this clonotype turned up many times. The V call is TRBV12-3 or TRBV12-4, the J call TRBJ1-1; the match to TRBD1 covers 9 bases. V trimming: 5 bases; J trimming: 8 bases; junction bases outside the gene matches: 6. CDR3 size: 13 residues. The CDR3 coding sequence is TGTGCCAGCAGTCCTCAGACAGGGGGGGAAGCTTTCTTT. It codes for CASSPQTGGEAFF.

Only a few counts were recorded for this clonotype. V is TRBV20-1 and J is TRBJ1-4, with D possibly matching TRBD1 (6 bases). V was trimmed by 6 bases and J by 6 bases, leaving 17 bases between them. The CDR3 spans 14 residues. CDR1 DFQATT and CDR2 SNEGSKA come from the germline V gene (reference sequence). DNA for the CDR3: TGCAGTGCAACAGAGGGGGGGGCTGATGAAAAACTGTTTTTT. Translating gives CSATEGGADEKLFF.

A word on this clonotype: A read error may be the cause here, since a much bigger clone is one base away. This rearrangement joins TRBV2 to TRBJ2-3; unclear D gene. V lost 2 bases, J lost 4 bases, and 1 base lay in between. CDR1 SNHLY and CDR2 FYNNEI come from the germline V gene. The CDR3 is 11 residues long. The DNA for the CDR3 is TGTGCCAGCAGTGAATCAGATACGCAGTATTTT. Its translation: CASSESDTQYF. The whole variable domain, remainder taken from reference TRBV2 and TRBJ2-3, is EPEVTQTPSHQVTQMGQEVILRCVPISNHLYFYWYRQILGQKVEFLVSFYNNEISEKSEIFDDQFSVERPDGSNFTLKIRSTKLEDSAMYFCASSESDTQYFGPGTRLTVL.

This clonotype was detected only a few times. The chain combines TRBV2 with TRBJ1-5; TRBD1 matches 8 bases. This CDR3 is built from 17 residues. Looked up from germline, CDR1 is SNHLY and CDR2 is FYNNEI. V lost 6 bases and J lost 0; bases outside the gene matches: 10. CDR3 in DNA: TGTGCCAGCAGAAACCCGACAGGGGACTATAGCAATCAGCCCCAGCATTTT. Translated: CASRNPTGDYSNQPQHF.

This clonotype was detected only a few times. The chain has TRBV7-2 and TRBJ2-7; D might be TRBD2 (5 bases). The germline gives CDR1 SGHTA, CDR2 FQGNSA. CDR3 length equals 16 residues. Between the trimmed V and J ends, which lost 1 base and 3 bases, there was a span of 16 bases. CDR3 loop: CASSLELPSMGYEQYF. In DNA form, the CDR3 reads TGTGCCAGCAGCTTAGAATTGCCTAGCATGGGCTACGAGCAGTACTTC.

This clonotype was found many times. J is TRBJ2-1 and V is TRBV12-3 or TRBV12-4; D is unclear. The CDR3 is 15 residues long. With 6 bases removed from V and 6 bases from J, the gap between germline ends came to 18 bases. The DNA of the CDR3 is TGTGCCAGCAGCCAGCTGTCGACAAAGGGCAATGAGCAGTTCTTC. This encodes CASSQLSTKGNEQFF.

This clonotype has just a few counts. The chain carries TRBV18 and TRBJ2-5; D call uncertain. Deletions cut 2 bases from V and 5 bases from J, with 12 bases between. CDR3 size: 14 residues. Looked up from germline, CDR1 is KGHSH and CDR2 is LQKENI. CDR3 sequence: CASSPIGSGETQYF. The CDR3 DNA follows: TGTGCCAGCTCACCAATAGGGTCGGGTGAGACCCAGTACTTC.

This clonotype was recorded at least ten times. The chain combines TRBV29-1 with TRBJ2-4; TRBD1 aligns across 7 bases. Germline CDR1 is SQVTM and CDR2 is ANQGSEA. V lost 7 bases, J lost 7 bases, and 7 bases stayed unmatched. The CDR3 extends over 12 amino acids. The CDR3 spells CSGQGATNIQYF. CDR3 in DNA: TGCAGCGGACAGGGTGCTACGAACATTCAGTACTTC.